Below, 20 T cell receptor beta chains from the same sample are listed, as sequenced in a study of blood T cell repertoires in COVID-19. The table came from immunoSEQ multiplex PCR; TCRdb's copy has only in-frame clones and leaves some out. This sample has about 48,000 clones, with roughly four fifths found just once. Sequencing used peripheral blood. These receptors were collected from a man aged 35-49 years with acute or convalescent COVID-19.

This clone was seen just once. The chain joins TRBV18 to TRBJ2-1, with a possible D match to TRBD2 (5 bases). V was clipped by 3 bases and J by 7 bases, with 13 bases between them. There are 14 residues in the CDR3. Germline V CDR1 and CDR2: KGHSH, LQKENI. The DNA of the CDR3 is TGTGCCAGCTCACCGGACGCGGGTGCGAATGAGCAGTTCTTC. This encodes CASSPDAGANEQFF.

V gene TRBV5-1 combines with J gene TRBJ2-7, with TRBD2 matching over 10 bases. V was pared by 0 bases and J by 2 bases, with 5 bases of the junction left unmatched. This CDR3 has 16 amino acids. CDR1 is SGHRS and CDR2 is YFSETQ in the germline V gene. DNA for the CDR3: TGCGCCAGCAGCTTGGGGGGCCTAGCGGGGGCCTACGAGCAGTACTTC. Translation gives CASSLGGLAGAYEQYF.

This clone occurred once. This sequence joins TRBV9 and TRBJ2-4, with a weak D call TRBD2 (6 bases). The CDR3 extends over 15 amino acids. V lost 0 bases to trimming and J lost 5 bases, with 12 bases between them. In germline, CDR1 is SGDLS, CDR2 YYNGEE. DNA of the CDR3: TGTGCCAGCAGCGTAGGAGGTAGCGGCCAAAACATTCAGTACTTC. Translating it yields CASSVGGSGQNIQYF.

The chain carries TRBV7-9 and TRBJ1-1; D gene uncertain. Trimming stripped 5 bases from V and 0 bases from J, with 13 bases between. CDR1 and CDR2 (germline): SEHNR, FQNEAQ (reference sequence). CDR3 length equals 15 residues. CDR3 loop: CASSPKTPMNTEAFF. In nucleotides, the CDR3 is TGTGCCAGCAGCCCGAAGACACCCATGAACACTGAAGCTTTCTTT.

The rearrangement links TRBV24-1 to TRBJ1-5; D is possibly TRBD1 (6 bases). V was pared by 4 bases and J by 0 bases, with 15 bases between. CDR1 and CDR2 (germline): KGHDR, SFDVKD. The CDR3 is 17 amino acids. The CDR3 sequence: CATSDSTRGYSNQPQHF. The CDR3 DNA sequence: TGTGCCACCAGTGACTCAACCAGGGGTTATAGCAATCAGCCCCAGCATTTT.

The chain joins TRBV7-9 to TRBJ2-5, with 9 positions matching TRBD1. The CDR3 totals 15 residues. V gave up 6 bases and J gave up 5 bases; unmatched junction bases: 10. The V gene's germline CDR1 is SEHNR and CDR2 FQNEAQ (reference sequence). CDR3 DNA: TGTGCCAGCAGACGAGCGGGGACAGGGAGGGAGACCCAGTACTTC. This encodes CASRRAGTGRETQYF.

This CDR3 reads CASTLQGSGNTIYF. CDR3 bases: TGTGCCAGCACCTTACAGGGATCCGGAAACACCATATATTTT. The chain links TRBV3-1 (or the pseudogene TRBV3-2) to TRBJ1-3; TRBD1 is a possible D gene (6 bases). The germline V gene has CDR1 LGHDT and CDR2 YNNKEL (reference sequence). V lost 7 bases to trimming and J lost 4 bases, with 14 bases between them. The CDR3 spans 14 residues.

The rearrangement uses TRBV2 and TRBJ2-3, with TRBD2 identical over 13 bases. Trimming cost V 8 bases and J 5 bases; bases outside gene matches: 19. From germline, CDR1 is SNHLY and CDR2 FYNNEI. The CDR3 has 19 amino acids. CDR3 in DNA: TGTGCCAGCCCCAAAGGGTCCGGACTAGCGGGGGATCGGGGAGATACGCAGTATTTT. It translates to CASPKGSGLAGDRGDTQYF.

The chain uses TRBV7-2 and TRBJ2-7, with 9 nucleotides matching TRBD2. The V gene end was trimmed by 8 bases and the J gene end by 2 bases; junction bases not matched to a gene: 10. The germline CDR1 and CDR2 sequences are SGHTA and FQGNSA. CDR3 length: 15 residues. The CDR3 is CASGWQSSGAYEQYF. The CDR3 bases are TGTGCCAGCGGCTGGCAATCTAGCGGGGCCTACGAGCAGTACTTC.

The J gene is TRBJ2-1, the V gene TRBV2; 7 nucleotides align to TRBD2. The CDR3 extends over 16 amino acids. The germline V gene has CDR1 SNHLY and CDR2 FYNNEI. V gave up 4 bases and J gave up 0 bases; unmatched junction bases: 6. The CDR3 DNA sequence: TGTGCCAGCAGTGGGATCGGGGGGAACTCCTACAATGAGCAGTTCTTC. Translated, it gives CASSGIGGNSYNEQFF.

The genes are TRBV6-2 or TRBV6-3 and TRBJ1-1; 10 bases are a match to TRBD1. V shed 6 bases, J shed 10 bases, and the junction held 5 bases outside the gene matches. Germline V gives CDR1 MNHEY, CDR2 SVGEGT. The CDR3 covers 12 residues. The CDR3 region has the DNA TGTGCCAGCAGCCGCGACAGGGGGCTAGCTTTCTTT. This encodes CASSRDRGLAFF.

The CDR3 nucleotides are TGCGCCAGCAGCCAAGGCCTGGAGGGACAGTATGGCTACACCTTC. Residues: CASSQGLEGQYGYTF. The rearrangement uses TRBV4-3 and TRBJ1-2; 7 bases align to TRBD1. The CDR3 extends over 15 amino acids. The germline V gene encodes CDR1 LGHNA and CDR2 YSLEER. V shed 1 base, J shed 5 bases, and the junction held 7 bases outside the gene matches.

This chain connects TRBV10-2 to TRBJ2-2; 9 bases align to TRBD2. Trimming at V came to 6 bases and at J to 0 bases, leaving 2 bases not matched to a gene. CDR3 size: 15 residues. Germline-derived CDR1 and CDR2 are WSHSY and SAAADI. CDR3 in DNA: TGCGCCAGCAGAGCTAGCGGGGCGAACACCGGGGAGCTGTTTTTT. Its translation: CASRASGANTGELFF.

The rearrangement uses TRBV19 and TRBJ1-1; 9 nucleotides agree with TRBD1. Looked up from germline, CDR1 is LNHDA and CDR2 is SQIVND (reference sequence). The ends lost 7 bases at V and 1 base at J; junction bases unmatched: 7. The CDR3 totals 15 residues. The CDR3 spells CASTETGGANTEAFF. The DNA of the CDR3 is TGTGCCAGTACAGAGACAGGGGGTGCGAACACTGAAGCTTTCTTT.

The gene calls are TRBV6-5 and TRBJ1-2, with a weak D call TRBD1 (6 bases). The CDR3 spans 16 residues. Germline V CDR1 and CDR2: MNHEY, SVGAGI. V was cut by 0 bases and J by 4 bases, with 15 bases left in between. DNA for the CDR3: TGTGCCAGCAGTTACTCGATGGCCAGGGGTGGCTATGGCTACACCTTC. Its translation is CASSYSMARGGYGYTF.

In the case of this clone: The junction differs from germline at one of its ends, possibly a read error. The chain is built from TRBV4-1 and TRBJ2-1; 7 nucleotides match TRBD1. The CDR3 consists of 15 residues. Germline-derived CDR1 and CDR2 are MGHRA and YSYEKL. The CDR3, as DNA: TGCGCCAGCAGTCAAGGGACAGTTTCCTACAATGAGCAGTTCTTC. Encoded protein: CASSQGTVSYNEQFF.

The rearrangement joins TRBV12-5 to TRBJ1-4; TRBD1 matches 9 bases. Losses at the gene ends were 5 bases for V and 8 bases for J; bases not matched to a gene: 6. Germline CDR1 is LGHNT and CDR2 is FRNRAP. The CDR3 is made up of 14 amino acids. In DNA, the CDR3 is TGTGCTAGTGGTCGGGGACAGGGAGCCGAAAAACTGTTTTTT. This codes for CASGRGQGAEKLFF.

The J gene is TRBJ2-1, the V gene TRBV7-9; tentatively, D is TRBD1 (6 bases). Germline V lookup: CDR1 SEHNR, CDR2 FQNEAQ (reference sequence). CDR3 length equals 15 residues. V was pared by 5 bases and J by 0 bases, with 11 bases between. The CDR3 DNA sequence: TGTGCCAGCAGCACCCAAGGGGGCTCCTACAATGAGCAGTTCTTC. It encodes CASSTQGGSYNEQFF.

The rearrangement links TRBV5-1 to TRBJ1-1; D perhaps matches TRBD1 (5 bases). CDR1 is SGHRS, CDR2 YFSETQ, per germline. This CDR3 is built from 14 residues. The ends were cut back, 6 bases at V and 11 bases at J, with 23 bases in the middle. In nucleotides, the CDR3 is TGCGCCAGCAAACCGGAGAACGGGGGGAAGGTGGCTTTCTTT. Amino acids: CASKPENGGKVAFF.

The chain uses TRBV2 and TRBJ2-4, with TRBD2 identical over 8 bases. Germline V gene lookup returns CDR1 SNHLY and CDR2 FYNNEI. The CDR3 has 16 residues. J was trimmed by 4 bases and V by 6 bases; bases with no gene match: 11. The CDR3 spells CASRGLGTGDKNIQYF. CDR3 sequence (DNA): TGTGCCAGCAGGGGACTAGGAACGGGAGATAAAAACATTCAGTACTTC.